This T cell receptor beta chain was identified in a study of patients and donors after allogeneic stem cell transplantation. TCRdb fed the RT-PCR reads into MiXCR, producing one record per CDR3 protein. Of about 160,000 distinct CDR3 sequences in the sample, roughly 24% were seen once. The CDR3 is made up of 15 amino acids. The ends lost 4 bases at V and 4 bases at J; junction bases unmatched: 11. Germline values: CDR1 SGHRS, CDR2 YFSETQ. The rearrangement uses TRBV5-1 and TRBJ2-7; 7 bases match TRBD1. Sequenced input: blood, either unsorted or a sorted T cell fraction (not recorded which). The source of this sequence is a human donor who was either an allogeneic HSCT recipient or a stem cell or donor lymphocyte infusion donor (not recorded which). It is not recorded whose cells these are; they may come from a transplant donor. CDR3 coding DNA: TGCGCCAGCAGCCCTTCCGGACAGGCTGATTACGAGCAGTACTTC. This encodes CASSPSGQADYEQYF.